The 23 T cell receptor beta chains below all came from one sample that was sequenced in a study of cytomegalovirus exposure and HLA in healthy donors. 13 Jbeta primers and 60 Vbeta primers were used for the PCR. Profiled with immunoSEQ multiplex PCR; TCRdb holds only in-frame clones, not every one. The table has 100,000 to 150,000 clones, over 75% seen once. The source material was PBMCs. The receptors stem from a man aged 18-30 years in good health and CMV-seropositive.

The chain uses TRBV11-1 and TRBJ1-2; 9 nucleotides line up with TRBD1. This CDR3 has 15 amino acids. Germline V gene sequence: CDR1 SGHAT, CDR2 FQDESV (reference sequence). Trimming removed 5 bases from V and 4 bases from J; junction bases left unmatched: 8. The CDR3 bases are TGTGCCAGCAGCCAGACCGGGACAGGGTCCTATGGCTACACCTTC. Translation: CASSQTGTGSYGYTF. The complete variable domain, with remaining parts taken from reference TRBV11-1 and TRBJ1-2, reads EAEVAQSPRYKITEKSQAVAFWCDPISGHATLYWYRQILGQGPELLVQFQDESVVDDSQLPKDRFSAERLKGVDSTLKIQPAELGDSAMYLCASSQTGTGSYGYTFGSGTRLTVV.

The chain uses TRBV6-5 and TRBJ2-7; possible D gene TRBD2, 5 bases. The CDR3 has 14 residues. Trimming cost V 2 bases and J 0 bases, with 8 bases left between them. CDR1 is MNHEY, CDR2 SVGAGI, per germline. The CDR3 coding sequence is TGTGCCAGCAGTTACAGCCGGGACTCCTACGAGCAGTACTTC. Protein product: CASSYSRDSYEQYF.

The V call is TRBV14, the J call TRBJ2-2; TRBD2 agrees at 13 bases. This CDR3 contains 16 residues. J was trimmed by 5 bases and V by 4 bases; bases with no gene match: 4. Germline CDR1 SGHDN, CDR2 FVKESK. CDR3 loop: CASSRQGLAGTGELFF. The DNA of the CDR3 is TGTGCCAGCAGCCGACAGGGACTAGCGGGAACCGGGGAGCTGTTTTTT.

The chain is built from TRBV5-1 and TRBJ2-3; TRBD1 matches 8 bases. The CDR3 runs to 14 residues. The V and J ends lost 1 base and 4 bases, in that order; junction bases with no gene match: 2. From germline, CDR1 is SGHRS and CDR2 YFSETQ. Here the CDR3 DNA reads TGCGCCAGCAGCTTGTCAGGGGGCCCAGATACGCAGTATTTT. As protein: CASSLSGGPDTQYF.

V and J are TRBV7-8 and TRBJ1-5; TRBD1 matches 10 bases. Germline trimming cut 5 bases from V and 7 bases from J; bases unmatched to any gene: 11. In germline, CDR1 is SGHVS, CDR2 FQNEAQ. CDR3 length: 16 residues. CDR3 sequence reads: CASSATDRGRQQPQHF. The CDR3 DNA reads TGTGCCAGCAGCGCAACGGACAGGGGGAGGCAGCAGCCCCAGCATTTT.

V usage is TRBV7-8 and J usage is TRBJ2-5, with 7 bases fitting TRBD1. This CDR3 is built from 15 residues. V lost 5 bases to trimming and J lost 5 bases; unmatched junction nucleotides: 11. Germline CDR1 reads SGHVS; CDR2 reads FQNEAQ. The CDR3 nucleotides are TGTGCCAGCAGCCCTACAAAGGGGGCCAGCGAGACCCAGTACTTC. As protein: CASSPTKGASETQYF. Full variable domain (remainder filled in from reference TRBV7-8 and TRBJ2-5): GAGVSQSPRYKVAKRGQDVALRCDPISGHVSLFWYQQALGQGPEFLTYFQNEAQLDKSGLPSDRFFAERPEGSVSTLKIQRTQQEDSAVYLCASSPTKGASETQYFGPGTRLLVL.

This clone has only a few counts. This chain uses TRBV30 with TRBJ2-3; perhaps TRBD2 as D (5 bases). V lost 3 bases and J lost 0, with 16 bases in between. Looked up from germline, CDR1 is GTSNPN and CDR2 is SVGIG (reference sequence). This CDR3 comprises 16 residues. CDR3 residues: CAWSEERRLSTDTQYF. The CDR3 DNA sequence: TGTGCCTGGAGCGAGGAGCGGAGACTTAGCACAGATACGCAGTATTTT.

The chain recombines TRBV7-8 with TRBJ1-4; maybe TRBD1 (6 bases). Germline loops: CDR1 SGHVS, CDR2 FQNEAQ. This CDR3 comprises 15 residues. V was cut by 1 base and J by 7 bases, with 13 bases left in between. The CDR3 region is CASSLDGGRIEKLFF. DNA for the CDR3: TGTGCCAGCAGCTTAGACGGGGGGCGCATTGAAAAACTGTTTTTT. Full variable domain (remainder filled in from reference TRBV7-8 and TRBJ1-4): GAGVSQSPRYKVAKRGQDVALRCDPISGHVSLFWYQQALGQGPEFLTYFQNEAQLDKSGLPSDRFFAERPEGSVSTLKIQRTQQEDSAVYLCASSLDGGRIEKLFFGSGTQLSVL.

The genes are TRBV19 and TRBJ2-1, with 7 nucleotides matching TRBD2. CDR1 is LNHDA and CDR2 is SQIVND in the germline V gene (reference sequence). This CDR3 comprises 15 residues. Trimming removed 6 bases from V and 8 bases from J; junction bases left unmatched: 13. The CDR3: CASSTRPAGRDEQFF. The CDR3 nucleotides read TGTGCCAGTAGCACCCGTCCTGCAGGGAGGGATGAGCAGTTCTTC.

This clone was detected only once. The V gene is TRBV14, the J gene TRBJ2-5; 8 bases are shared with TRBD1. In germline, CDR1 is SGHDN, CDR2 FVKESK. The trim removed 2 bases at V and 5 bases at J, leaving 7 bases unmatched. The CDR3 has 15 amino acids. CDR3 loop: CASSQTRGLGETQYF. The CDR3 coding sequence is TGTGCCAGCAGCCAAACCAGGGGGCTCGGGGAGACCCAGTACTTC.

V is TRBV19 and J is TRBJ1-1; 8 bases align to TRBD1. Losses at the gene ends were 5 bases for V and 7 bases for J; bases not matched to a gene: 6. Germline CDR1 LNHDA, CDR2 SQIVND (reference sequence). This CDR3 has 13 residues. CDR3 in DNA: TGTGCCAGTAGTGAGACAGGGGAGGTTGAAGCTTTCTTT. Translating gives CASSETGEVEAFF. Full variable domain (outside the CDR3, taken from reference TRBV19 and TRBJ1-1): DGGITQSPKYLFRKEGQNVTLSCEQNLNHDAMYWYRQDPGQGLRLIYYSQIVNDFQKGDIAEGYSVSREKKESFPLTVTSAQKNPTAFYLCASSETGEVEAFFGQGTRLTVV.

CDR3 residues: CASNQGSGNSPLHF. In DNA, the CDR3 is TGCGCCAGCAATCAGGGTTCGGGTAATTCACCCCTCCACTTT. This chain connects TRBV5-1 to TRBJ1-6; possibly TRBD1 for D (5 bases). Germline lookup yields CDR1 SGHRS and CDR2 YFSETQ. The CDR3 is 14 amino acids. With 6 bases removed from V and 6 bases from J, the gap between germline ends came to 13 bases.

The genes are TRBV10-3 and TRBJ2-6; weak D call: TRBD1 (6 bases). This CDR3 is 18 amino acids long. The V end lost 3 bases, the J end lost 5 bases, and 20 bases lay between the germline ends. The germline V gene has CDR1 ENHRY and CDR2 SYGVKD. Here the CDR3 DNA reads TGTGCCATCAGTGAATCCAGGACAGCAGAAGCCTGGGCCAACGTCCTGACTTTC. Its translation: CAISESRTAEAWANVLTF.

The V call is TRBV25-1, the J call TRBJ1-1; D may be TRBD1 (5 bases). V dropped 3 bases and J dropped 8 bases, with 22 bases sitting between them. Germline CDR1 is MGHDK and CDR2 is SYGVNS. The CDR3 spans 16 residues. This chain's CDR3 is CASSDWKWDRGLEAFF. The DNA of the CDR3 is TGTGCCAGCAGTGATTGGAAATGGGATAGGGGCCTCGAAGCTTTCTTT.

The gene calls are TRBV6-4 and TRBJ1-5; 8 nucleotides agree with TRBD1. The CDR3 totals 22 residues. After removal of 0 bases from V and 2 bases from J, the junction contained 21 bases not matched to a gene. Germline V gene data show CDR1 as MRHNA and CDR2 as SNTAGT. CDR3 protein: CASSDSTSWSRSRGQGNQPQHF. CDR3 coding DNA: TGTGCCAGCAGTGACTCGACTTCGTGGTCGAGGTCCAGGGGACAGGGCAATCAGCCCCAGCATTTT.

Turning to this clone: An end of the junction does not agree with germline; a read error may underlie this. The genes are TRBV10-3 and TRBJ1-1, with unresolved D. This CDR3 comprises 13 residues. Germline CDR1 is ENHRY and CDR2 is SYGVKD. The CDR3 here is CAITELLNTEAFF. Here the CDR3 DNA reads TGTGCCATCACTGAGCTTCTGAACACTGAAGCTTTCTTT.

V usage is TRBV6-1 and J usage is TRBJ1-6; a possible D gene is TRBD1 (5 bases). V lost 1 base to trimming and J lost 7 bases, with 20 bases between them. This CDR3 contains 18 residues. Per the germline V gene, CDR1 is MNHNS and CDR2 is SASEGT. CDR3 nucleotides: TGTGCCAGCAGTGAAGGTCCCCCCATGGGGGGGACGAATTCACCCCTCCACTTT. Amino acids: CASSEGPPMGGTNSPLHF.

In this sample, this clone turned up a few times. The chain combines TRBV9 with TRBJ1-1; the D gene is possibly TRBD1 (6 bases). The germline gives CDR1 SGDLS, CDR2 YYNGEE. V gave up 1 base and J gave up 0 bases, with 19 bases separating them. The CDR3 covers 18 residues. The CDR3 bases are TGTGCCAGCAGCGTATACCTTAAGACAGGCTCTATGAACACTGAAGCTTTCTTT. Its translation: CASSVYLKTGSMNTEAFF.

The V and J genes are TRBV2 and TRBJ2-3; D ambiguous. Deletions cut 5 bases from V and 2 bases from J, with 5 bases between. CDR1 and CDR2 from the germline V gene are SNHLY and FYNNEI. The CDR3 is 12 amino acids. CDR3 sequence reads: CASSLITDTQYF. The CDR3 bases are TGTGCCAGCAGTCTTATCACAGATACGCAGTATTTT. Based on the CDR3 plus reference TRBV2 and TRBJ2-3, the full variable domain is EPEVTQTPSHQVTQMGQEVILRCVPISNHLYFYWYRQILGQKVEFLVSFYNNEISEKSEIFDDQFSVERPDGSNFTLKIRSTKLEDSAMYFCASSLITDTQYFGPGTRLTVL.

Points on this clone: Other DNA variants within this sample encode the same CDR3. V usage is TRBV5-4 and J usage is TRBJ2-7, with 7 bases aligning to TRBD2. The CDR3 runs to 15 residues. In germline, CDR1 is SGHNT, CDR2 YYREEE (reference sequence). V lost 0 bases and J lost 0; bases outside the gene matches: 3. DNA for the CDR3: TGTGCCAGCAGCTTGGGGGGCGGGAGCTCCTACGAGCAGTACTTC. Translated: CASSLGGGSSYEQYF.

This chain links TRBV30 with TRBJ1-1; TRBD1 might be the D (6 bases). V was shortened by 2 bases and J by 3 bases, with 16 bases between the two germline ends. CDR1 and CDR2 (germline): GTSNPN, SVGIG (reference sequence). The length of the CDR3 is 15 residues. In nucleotides, the CDR3 is TGTGCCTGGAGTAACGAGGGGGAGAGATACACTGAAGCTTTCTTT. Protein sequence: CAWSNEGERYTEAFF.

This chain uses TRBV5-6 with TRBJ1-1; D perhaps matches TRBD1 (5 bases). The CDR3 has 16 residues. Germline CDR1 is SGHDT and CDR2 is YYEEEE. V lost 6 bases to trimming and J lost 1 base, with 19 bases between them. CDR3 loop: CASNIRGIFGNTEAFF. The CDR3 DNA reads as TGTGCCAGCAACATAAGGGGTATATTTGGGAACACTGAAGCTTTCTTT.

The chain recombines TRBV5-1 with TRBJ2-6; the D gene is possibly TRBD1 (6 bases). In germline, CDR1 is SGHRS, CDR2 YFSETQ. This CDR3 is built from 18 residues. V was cut by 0 bases and J by 2 bases, with 15 bases left in between. The CDR3 here is CASSLGQVQRTGANVLTF. The CDR3 coding sequence is TGCGCCAGCAGCTTGGGACAGGTCCAACGTACTGGGGCCAACGTCCTGACTTTC.